Listed below are T cell receptor beta chains from one sample, sequenced in a study of graft-versus-host responses after intestinal transplantation. Clones were read by immunoSEQ multiplex PCR, and TCRdb kept only the in-frame ones, dropping some. The table shows 15,000 to 20,000 clones, with 35% to 40% occurring only once. The starting material was alloreactive CD4+ T cells from a mixed lymphocyte reaction culture, obtained before intestinal transplant. These receptors all come from a human patient who received an intestinal transplant. Both conserved end residues are part of each CDR3. The D gene is left open where the match is weak. Clone size appears in some rows only: once, few, many, or a class for an expanded clone.

CDR3 DNA,CDR3 protein,clone size,J gene,D gene,V gene
TGTGCCACCAGCAGAGTGGGCGGGGGGGGAGATACGCAGTATTTT,CATSRVGGGGDTQYF,few,TRBJ2-3,TRBD2,TRBV15
TGCGCCAGCAGCTGGGAGGCGAACACTGAAGCTTTCTTT,CASSWEANTEAFF,NA,TRBJ1-1,NA,TRBV5-1
TGTGCCAGCACCCCCAGAGGTAGGACAGCGATAACTGAAGCTTTCTTT,CASTPRGRTAITEAFF,few,TRBJ1-1,NA,TRBV2
TGCGCCAGCAGCTTGGGGTCGAGGAGCACAGATACGCAGTATTTT,CASSLGSRSTDTQYF,few,TRBJ2-3,NA,TRBV5-1
TGTGCCAGCTCACCCAGGGAGGAAAACACCATATATTTT,CASSPREENTIYF,few,TRBJ1-3,NA,TRBV18
TGTGCCAGCAGCATATCGACAGGGGGCACTGAAGCTTTCTTT,CASSISTGGTEAFF,NA,TRBJ1-1,TRBD1,TRBV5-5
TGTGCCAGCAGACAGGCGGGTAGCACAGATACGCAGTATTTT,CASRQAGSTDTQYF,NA,TRBJ2-3,NA,TRBV27
TGCGCCAGCAGCTTGGGGACTAGCGCCGGGGAGCTGTTTTTT,CASSLGTSAGELFF,NA,TRBJ2-2,TRBD2,TRBV5-1
TGTGCCAGCAGTGGGACAGGGATCAATCAGCCCCAGCATTTT,CASSGTGINQPQHF,few,TRBJ1-5,TRBD1,TRBV6-1
TGTGCCAGCAGCTTGGCCAATCGGGCGAACACTGAAGCTTTCTTT,CASSLANRANTEAFF,NA,TRBJ1-1,NA,TRBV5-4
TGTGCCAGTAGTATTGGGCAGAGCTCCTACAATGAGCAGTTCTTC,CASSIGQSSYNEQFF,NA,TRBJ2-1,NA,TRBV19
TGTGCCAGCAGTCCTAACAGAGGCGGCTACACCTTC,CASSPNRGGYTF,NA,TRBJ1-2,NA,TRBV27